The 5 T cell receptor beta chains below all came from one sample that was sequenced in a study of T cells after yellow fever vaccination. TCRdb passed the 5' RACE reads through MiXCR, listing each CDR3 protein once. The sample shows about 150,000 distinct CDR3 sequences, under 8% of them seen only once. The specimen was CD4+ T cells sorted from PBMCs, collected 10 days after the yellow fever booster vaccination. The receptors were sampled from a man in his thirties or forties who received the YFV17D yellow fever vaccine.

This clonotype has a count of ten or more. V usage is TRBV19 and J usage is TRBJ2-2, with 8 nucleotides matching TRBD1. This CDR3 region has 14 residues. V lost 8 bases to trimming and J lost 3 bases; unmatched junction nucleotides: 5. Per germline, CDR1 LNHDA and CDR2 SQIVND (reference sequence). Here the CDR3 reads CASAGQAYTGELFF. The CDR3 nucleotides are TGTGCCAGTGCGGGACAGGCCTACACCGGGGAGCTGTTTTTT.

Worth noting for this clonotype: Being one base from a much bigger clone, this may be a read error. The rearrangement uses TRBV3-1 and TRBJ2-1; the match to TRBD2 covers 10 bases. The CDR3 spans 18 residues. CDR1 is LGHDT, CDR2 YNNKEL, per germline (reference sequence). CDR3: CTSSQFKSGRALDHEQFF. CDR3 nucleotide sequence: TGTACCAGCAGCCAATTCAAGAGCGGGAGGGCCCTCGACCATGAGCAGTTCTTC.

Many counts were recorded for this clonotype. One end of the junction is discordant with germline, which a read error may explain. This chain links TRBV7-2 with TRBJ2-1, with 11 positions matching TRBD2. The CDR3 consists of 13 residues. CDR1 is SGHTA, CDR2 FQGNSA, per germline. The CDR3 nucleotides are TGTGCCAGCAGCTCTTATAGCGGGAGGGCCCCCGGCTTC. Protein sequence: CASSSYSGRAPGF. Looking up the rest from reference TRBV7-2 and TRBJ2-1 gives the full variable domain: GAGVSQSPSNKVTEKGKDVELRCDPISGHTALYWYRQSLGQGLEFLIYFQGNSAPDKSGLPSDRFSAERTGGSVSTLTIQRTQQEDSAVYLCASSSYSGRAPGFGPGTRLTVL.

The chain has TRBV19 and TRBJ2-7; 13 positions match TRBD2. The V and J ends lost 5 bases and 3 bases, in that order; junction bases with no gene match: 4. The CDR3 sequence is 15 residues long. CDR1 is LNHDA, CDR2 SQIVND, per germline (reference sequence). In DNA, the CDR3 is TGTGCCAGTAGTGCTGGACTAGCGGGGGTCTACGAGCAGTACTTC. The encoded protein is CASSAGLAGVYEQYF. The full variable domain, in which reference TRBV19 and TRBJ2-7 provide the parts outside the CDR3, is DGGITQSPKYLFRKEGQNVTLSCEQNLNHDAMYWYRQDPGQGLRLIYYSQIVNDFQKGDIAEGYSVSREKKESFPLTVTSAQKNPTAFYLCASSAGLAGVYEQYFGPGTRLTVT.

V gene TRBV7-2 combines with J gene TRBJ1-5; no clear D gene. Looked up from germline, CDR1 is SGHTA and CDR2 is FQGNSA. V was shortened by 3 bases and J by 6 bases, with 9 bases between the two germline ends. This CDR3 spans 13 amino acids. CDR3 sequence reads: CASSFTDPQPQHF. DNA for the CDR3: TGTGCCAGCAGCTTCACCGACCCTCAGCCCCAGCATTTT. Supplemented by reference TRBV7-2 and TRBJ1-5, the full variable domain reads GAGVSQSPSNKVTEKGKDVELRCDPISGHTALYWYRQSLGQGLEFLIYFQGNSAPDKSGLPSDRFSAERTGGSVSTLTIQRTQQEDSAVYLCASSFTDPQPQHFGDGTRLSIL.